This TCR beta chain is drawn from a study of cytomegalovirus exposure and HLA in healthy donors (dated by TCRdb to about 2017). The study in broad terms: An earlier analysis of approximately 640 of the donors reported approximately 300 Gb of sequence data and 117 million unique TCR beta sequences from 190 million or so T cells. Approximately 310 gigabases of sequencing data and 70 million to 100 million unique TCR sequences were included in an early release covering about 600 HLA-typed donors. The genetic ancestry cluster associated with self-reported Caucasian donors included over 80% of the roughly 380 genotyped donors. The study aimed to test whether signatures of past pathogen exposure could be identified by cataloging public T cell receptors. The study profiled the T cell repertoires of 666 subjects by immunosequencing and related them to cytomegalovirus serostatus. A separate validation cohort of 90 to 150 different subjects was used in addition to the roughly 670-subject first cohort. To predict cytomegalovirus infection status, the study brought together high-throughput TCR immunosequencing, statistical association of individual TCRs with disease status, and machine learning. In a later analysis, previously published TCR beta repertoires from several hundred donors were re-analyzed and high-resolution HLA genotyping was added so that TCR occurrence patterns could be studied. Rather than using new phenotypic data, the later analysis identified candidate immune exposures from TCR beta sequences and from how often those sequences occurred across donors. An earlier analysis of several hundred of the donors applied high-throughput TCR beta sequencing to assess whether each TCR beta V gene segment acted as functional or pseudogenic. Alongside the repertoire data, information on donor age, sex, ethnicity and CMV serostatus was compiled. A later genetic analysis took genome-wide SNP genotypes for about 55% of the 666 donors and used that subset as a discovery cohort. Every discovery cohort repertoire had been produced on one sequencing platform. Class I and class II HLA loci were covered by the typing at four-digit resolution. The number of typed donors differed by locus: about 620-640 for A, B, C, DRB1 and DQB1; approximately 540 for DQA1; around 610 for DPA1; and roughly 470 for DPB1. Four to six DR-DQ haplotypes were handled as single units for association and clustering, since linkage in the cohort was strong. On average, approximately 250,000 unique TCR beta nucleotide sequences were sequenced per donor among fewer than 500 genotyped donors of the cohort, with 15% to 20% of those sequences being non-productive.

V lost 5 bases and J lost 2 bases, and the count of bases not matched to a germline gene is 3. Measured from the cysteine to the phenylalanine, the CDR3 is 15 residues long. Solely the CDR3 DNA is kept, with 45 bases framed from the first base. CDR1 and CDR2 were assigned from the germline V gene (reference sequence) as SEHNR and FQNEAQ. This clone was seen only once. Its recognized antigen is unknown. No base-level quality is on record; no much larger clone is a single base apart. Libraries were made using the immunoSEQ multiplex PCR assay. The multiplex PCR relied on a mix of 60 forward primers for TCR Vbeta segments and 13 reverse primers for TCR Jbeta segments. The CDR3 region of rearranged TCR beta genes was amplified from genomic DNA by a multiplex PCR assay. Amplified TCR beta libraries were sequenced as 87-base-pair reads on the Illumina HiSeq System. On the study's bioinformatics: A later analysis counted tens of millions of unique TCR beta chains across the 700 or so repertoires, and around 9.9 million of these chains were shared by at least two donors. Raw reads were error-corrected and collapsed into unique sequences by a nearest-neighbor algorithm in which closely related sequences were merged to remove PCR and sequencing errors. Alignment of CDR3 sequences to IMGT reference sequences was used to assign V, D and J gene segments. For a sequence to be retained, a match of at least six nucleotides was required to both a V gene segment and a J gene segment. A rearrangement was called productive if the CDR3 had no stop codons and remained in frame with V and J, and every other rearrangement was called non-productive. CDR3 was defined by IMGT convention, running from the second conserved V-encoded cysteine to the conserved J-encoded phenylalanine. Sequences without an unambiguous match to a single V gene segment were excluded from the earlier analysis of about 640 of the donors. In an earlier analysis of some 590 of the donors, a V segment was called functional when productive rearrangements were above 56.7%, and segregating when the standard deviation between donors exceeded 5%. To diagnose cytomegalovirus status from the catalog of TCR beta chain sequences, a statistical classification framework was built. V and J gene assignment, in a later analysis, came from comparing TCR nucleotide sequences with IMGT/GENE-DB human TR gene sequences. Using the TCRdist pipeline, a later analysis assigned CDR3 sequences along with most-parsimonious VDJ recombination scenarios. In a later analysis, each TCR beta chain was defined by its CDR3 amino acid sequence together with its V-gene family, and reads lacking a unique V-gene family were excluded. In a later analysis, 450 to 600 highly shared, low-generation-probability nucleotide sequences were removed to address suspected cross-contamination and a sequencing artifact. In a later analysis, a clonal expansion index for each public chain was calculated from normalized within-repertoire ranks of inferred template counts. In a later analysis, generation probabilities were computed using a VDJ recombination model fitted to out-of-frame rearrangements, and the results were checked against IGoR. Hypergeometric tests were used in a later analysis to score TCR-TCR, TCR-HLA and TCR-CMV co-occurrence, with a repertoire-size bias correction applied to the TCR pairs. False discovery rates were estimated in a later analysis by permuting HLA or CMV assignments 20 times. A later analysis grouped co-occurring TCRs with DBSCAN, adding TCRdist sequence similarity when clustering within HLA-allele-positive subsets. Co-occurrence clustering excluded repertoires with fewer than 30,000 or more than 120,000 public chains, plus five with anomalous nucleotide sharing. TCRdb provides this immuneACCESS table in a form limited to in-frame rearrangements. Some clones are lacking; in checked studies, under half of them reflect an unresolved V gene, and why the rest are absent is not known. V, J and clone size are taken as reported in that table, and D and trimming were inferred from the DNA itself. The sample table contains approximately 99,000 clones; only one count was recorded for 70% to 80% of them. Clones ranked in the top ten supply approximately 3.4% of the sample.

Broad study findings and their caveats: The 87-base-pair reads could not distinguish some IMGT-functional V segments, including TRBV6-2 and TRBV6-3, so those segments were excluded. According to a later analysis, parvovirus B19, influenza, CMV and Epstein-Barr virus appeared linked to several top co-occurrence clusters. A further reported finding was that TCR beta sequences accurately predicted the HLA-A and HLA-B alleles for most subjects in the first cohort. When HLA alleles, especially DR and DQ, strongly co-occurred, TCR associations were difficult to assign to individual alleles. Three of the identified cytomegalovirus-associated TCR beta chains were confirmed in vitro to be specific for cytomegalovirus antigens. Specific HLA alleles were associated with around 18,000 TCR beta sequences at a false discovery rate of 0.05 in a later analysis. The sequencing pipeline was judged likely to have produced a cluster of highly shared sequence variants as a technical artifact. The study listed approximately 150 TCR beta chains as associated with cytomegalovirus. Cytomegalovirus status was reported to be diagnosed by the classifier with high specificity and sensitivity in both the original and validation cohorts. In a later analysis, TCR association rates were found to vary across HLA loci, with the most associated TCRs seen for DRB1 alleles and the fewest for HLA-C alleles. A later genetic analysis reported fewer N-insertions in productive TCRs among donors in an Asian-associated ancestry cluster than the roughly 620-donor mean. Most TCR sequences were observed very rarely across donors, whereas some public TCRs were present in many individuals. The cohort was sequenced for TCR beta chains only, and without alpha or paired-chain data the features that could be detected were limited. An earlier analysis of approximately 530 of the donors showed that most TCR beta V segments appeared in productive rearrangements either about 87% or about 30% of the time, which broadly matched IMGT annotations. The only immune exposure information available for the cohort was CMV serostatus. In a later analysis, most CMV-associated TCR beta chains were found to appear HLA-restricted, with HLA associations seemingly driven largely by CMV exposure. Linkage disequilibrium might explain the correlated functional status among segregating V segments, but an unknown experimental factor could not be excluded. About 17 rarely observed V segments, including chromosome 9 orphons, were excluded from the earlier analysis of about 500 of the donors because counts were too low. Because HLA typing was missing for some donors at each locus, association tests included only the typed subset. The authors suggested that the approach could potentially be generalized to other disease states and immunological phenotypes. Presence/absence analyses assumed roughly uniform sequencing depth across donors, an assumption that may not hold. V-gene and J-gene trimming of TCR beta chains was associated with a missense DCLRE1C variant in a later genetic analysis, and the association was replicated in an independent cohort. In a later analysis, HLA-associated TCR beta chains were found to be more clonally expanded and to have lower generation probabilities than equally common non-associated chains.

The cohort consisted of approximately 670 healthy bone marrow donors. At the time of sampling, every cohort member was nominally healthy, though immune exposures that went unrecorded were likely present. The donor tested CMV seropositive and was one of the 289 seropositive cohort members. Each donor provided a peripheral blood sample, and peripheral blood mononuclear cells were used for TCR beta sequencing. The Qiagen DNeasy Blood Extraction Kit was used to extract genomic DNA from the blood cell samples. The receptor was derived from a male donor in good health and CMV-seropositive. Sequencing was done on a sample of PBMCs. The sequence joins TRBV7-9 to TRBJ1-3; TRBD1 fits 10 bases in the junction. The base sequence is TGTGCCAGCAGCCGGGACAGGGGAACTGGAAACACCATATATTTT. Translated, this gives CASSRDRGTGNTIYF.